This TCR beta chain was found in a study of T cell responses to AZD1222 COVID-19 vaccine. Clones were read by immunoSEQ multiplex PCR, and TCRdb kept only the in-frame ones, dropping some. Its listing shows over 130,000 clones. Trimming took 4 bases from V and 6 from J, leaving 16 bases between them. The CDR3 runs to 15 residues. Germline CDR1 and CDR2: LGHNA and YSLEER. Study observations and caveats: With dominance at 160-218 and 743-854, vaccine-associated CD4 TCRs spanned spike. In the spike-specific TCR repertoire, nearly half reportedly target unmutated variant regions. There were mostly white British donors and more females than males, and clonal diversity was possibly underestimated. Spike-specific TCR breadth and depth rose after two AZD1222 doses.

A word on this clone: Its antigen is undetermined.

The chain employs TRBV4-3 and TRBJ2-1, with no clear D. The clonotype was recovered from an adult in good health. What was sequenced was peripheral blood. CDR3 coding DNA: TGCGCCAGCAGCCCAGAGGCCCGGGTTTCCAATGAGCAGTTCTTC. Translation: CASSPEARVSNEQFF.